The 32 T cell receptor beta chains below all came from one sample that was sequenced in a study of molecular identifiers for immune sequencing clone quantification. In TCRdb, the PCR reads were re-called with MiXCR into one record per CDR3 protein. This sample has about 67,000 distinct CDR3 sequences, with 17% found just once. The source material was naive CD8+ T cells from blood, with Jurkat cell RNA spiked in. This sample's subset: FACS-sorted CD8+CD4-CCR7+CD45RA+ naive T cells. The receptor set was obtained from a human donor in good health. Some libraries in this study had Jurkat cell RNA spiked in.

The table lists this clonotype with many counts. CDR3 bases: TGTGCCAGCTCCAAAGGGACAAACTCCTACGAGCAGTACTTC. Translating gives CASSKGTNSYEQYF. The chain carries TRBV28 and TRBJ2-7; perhaps TRBD1 as D (6 bases). Germline V gives CDR1 MDHEN, CDR2 SYDVKM. V gave up 8 bases and J gave up 0 bases, with 14 bases separating them. The CDR3 contains 14 residues.

This clonotype was detected ten times or more. This sequence joins TRBV20-1 and TRBJ2-1, with TRBD1 as a possible D gene (6 bases). Trimming removed 1 base from V and 3 bases from J, with 16 bases in between. The CDR3 length is 16 residues. Germline CDR1 and CDR2: DFQATT and SNEGSKA (reference sequence). The CDR3: CSARAVSLQGYNEQFF. The CDR3 coding sequence is TGCAGTGCTAGAGCTGTCTCCTTACAGGGCTACAATGAGCAGTTCTTC.

This clonotype was seen repeatedly, ten times or more. The V call is TRBV2, the J call TRBJ2-2, with 10 positions matching TRBD2. CDR1 and CDR2 (germline): SNHLY, FYNNEI. The length of the CDR3 is 18 residues. Unmatched junction bases numbered 13, after V lost 7 bases and J lost 2 bases. The CDR3 is CASNLLIGLADNTGELFF. CDR3 in DNA: TGTGCCAGCAATTTGCTGATTGGACTAGCGGATAACACCGGGGAGCTGTTTTTT.

This clonotype was seen ten or more times. The chain is built from TRBV20-1 and TRBJ2-7; 12 bases are a match to TRBD2. CDR3 length equals 15 residues. The germline V gene has CDR1 DFQATT and CDR2 SNEGSKA (reference sequence). V was pared by 5 bases and J by 2 bases, with 7 bases of the junction left unmatched. The CDR3 spells CSAPPTSGSTYEQYF. CDR3 coding DNA: TGCAGTGCTCCACCGACTAGCGGGAGCACCTACGAGCAGTACTTC.

This clonotype turned up a few times. The chain has TRBV3-1 and TRBJ2-2; D possibly corresponds to TRBD1 (5 bases). CDR3 length: 16 residues. The germline V gene has CDR1 LGHDT and CDR2 YNNKEL (reference sequence). Trimming cost V 6 bases and J 0 bases, with 14 bases left between them. The CDR3 nucleotides are TGTGCCAGCAGACCCGGACAAACATCGAACACCGGGGAGCTGTTTTTT. Encoded protein: CASRPGQTSNTGELFF.

Regarding this clonotype: The junction differs from germline at one of its ends, possibly a read error. V gene TRBV15 combines with J gene TRBJ2-7; 7 positions match TRBD2. Per germline, CDR1 LNHNV and CDR2 YYDKDF (reference sequence). There are 15 residues in the CDR3. CDR3 in amino acids: CAASGDPGGSYEQYF. For the CDR3, the DNA is TGTGCCGCCAGCGGCGATCCGGGAGGCTCCTACGAGCAGTACTTC.

This clonotype was observed many times. The chain carries TRBV3-1 and TRBJ2-1; 12 bases line up with TRBD2. CDR1 is LGHDT and CDR2 is YNNKEL in the germline V gene (reference sequence). The CDR3 loop spans 16 amino acids. The J segment lost 4 bases and the V segment lost 5 bases, leaving 6 bases of the junction unmatched. The CDR3: CASSRPGLAGYNEQFF. The CDR3 coding sequence is TGTGCCAGCAGCAGACCGGGACTAGCGGGTTACAATGAGCAGTTCTTC.

This clonotype was detected many times. The genes are TRBV11-2 and TRBJ1-6, with D maybe TRBD1 (6 bases). The CDR3 is made up of 15 amino acids. The germline CDR1 and CDR2 sequences are SGHAT and FQNNGV. V was cut by 6 bases and J by 3 bases, with 12 bases left in between. The CDR3 here is CASRIGQIYNSPLHF. In DNA form, the CDR3 reads TGTGCCAGCAGGATAGGACAGATCTATAATTCACCCCTCCACTTT.

On this clonotype itself: Given a much more abundant clone one base away, this may be a read error. The chain combines TRBV24-1 with TRBJ2-2, with 8 bases aligning to TRBD1. Germline V gene data show CDR1 as KGHDR and CDR2 as SFDVKD. The CDR3 consists of 14 residues. In DNA form, the CDR3 reads TGTGCCACCAGTGAGACAGGGGACACCGGGGAGCTGCTTTTT. Protein: CATSETGDTGELLF.

Concerning this clonotype: This may come from a read error, since a much larger clone is one base off. The gene calls are TRBV6-6 and TRBJ1-4; 9 nucleotides match TRBD1. The CDR3 length is 13 residues. CDR1 is MNHNY and CDR2 is SVGAGI in the germline V gene (reference sequence). With 8 bases clipped from V and 10 bases from J, the junction kept 8 bases outside the gene matches. Here the CDR3 reads CASRRDRAGKLFF. Here the CDR3 DNA reads TGTGCCAGCCGCCGGGACAGGGCTGGAAAACTGTTTTTT.

V gene TRBV27 combines with J gene TRBJ2-2, with 10 positions matching TRBD1. The CDR3 contains 17 residues. The ends lost 8 bases at V and 3 bases at J; junction bases unmatched: 12. The germline CDR1 and CDR2 sequences are MNHEY and SMNVEV (reference sequence). The CDR3 loop reads CASQGATGGGDTGELFF. CDR3 nucleotide sequence: TGTGCCAGCCAAGGGGCGACAGGGGGCGGGGACACCGGGGAGCTGTTTTTT.

This clonotype came up many times. V usage is TRBV13 and J usage is TRBJ2-7; TRBD2 agrees at 14 bases. This CDR3 spans 16 amino acids. The germline V gene encodes CDR1 PRHDT and CDR2 FYEKMQ (reference sequence). V was pared by 5 bases and J by 3 bases, with 6 bases of the junction left unmatched. CDR3 sequence (DNA): TGTGCCAGCAGCGGGACCGGGACTAGCGGGAGCTACGAGCAGTACTTC. As protein: CASSGTGTSGSYEQYF. Supplemented by reference TRBV13 and TRBJ2-7, the full variable domain reads AAGVIQSPRHLIKEKRETATLKCYPIPRHDTVYWYQQGPGQDPQFLISFYEKMQSDKGSIPDRFSAQQFSDYHSELNMSSLELGDSALYFCASSGTGTSGSYEQYFGPGTRLTVT.

The CDR3 region has the DNA TGTGCCAGTAGTACACAGGGTTGGAGTACCATTGTCTACGAGCAGTACTTC. Protein sequence: CASSTQGWSTIVYEQYF. V and J are TRBV19 and TRBJ2-7; a possible D gene is TRBD1 (6 bases). This CDR3 contains 17 residues. The ends were cut back, 4 bases at V and 3 bases at J, with 22 bases in the middle. Looked up from germline, CDR1 is LNHDA and CDR2 is SQIVND (reference sequence).

This clonotype was observed at least ten times. The chain employs TRBV11-2 and TRBJ2-3; 7 bases fit TRBD2. CDR3 size: 15 residues. The ends lost 2 bases at V and 4 bases at J; junction bases unmatched: 6. CDR1 and CDR2 from the germline V gene are SGHAT and FQNNGV. In DNA form, the CDR3 reads TGTGCCAGCAGCTTACTAAGCGGGACGGCAGATACGCAGTATTTT. This translates into CASSLLSGTADTQYF. Full variable domain (outside the CDR3, taken from reference TRBV11-2 and TRBJ2-3): EAGVAQSPRYKIIEKRQSVAFWCNPISGHATLYWYQQILGQGPKLLIQFQNNGVVDDSQLPKDRFSAERLKGVDSTLKIQPAKLEDSAVYLCASSLLSGTADTQYFGPGTRLTVL.

Worth noting for this clonotype: Being one base from a much bigger clone, this may be a read error. In DNA form, the CDR3 reads TGTGCCAGCAGCTTTGGACGGGGTTCAGATACGCAGTATTTT. Its protein is CASSFGRGSDTQYF. The V call is TRBV5-6, the J call TRBJ2-3; tentatively, D is TRBD2 (5 bases). This CDR3 region has 14 residues. Per germline, CDR1 SGHDT and CDR2 YYEEEE. V was pared by 2 bases and J by 4 bases, with 11 bases between.

This clonotype was counted many times. The V call is TRBV7-6, the J call TRBJ1-3; no clear D gene. Looked up from germline, CDR1 is SGHVS and CDR2 is FNYEAQ. V was shortened by 1 base and J by 2 bases, with 15 bases between the two germline ends. This CDR3 is built from 17 residues. CDR3 residues: CASSLGQVEAAGNTIYF. The CDR3 coding sequence is TGTGCCAGCAGCTTAGGTCAGGTCGAAGCGGCTGGAAACACCATATATTTT.

In its sample, this clonotype was seen many times. The chain combines TRBV6-5 with TRBJ2-1, with TRBD1 matching over 8 bases. The CDR3 length is 15 residues. Unmatched junction bases numbered 10, after V lost 8 bases and J lost 4 bases. CDR1 and CDR2 from the germline V gene are MNHEY and SVGAGI. CDR3 DNA sequence: TGTGCCAGCGGTGTAGGTACAGGGGGGTACAATGAGCAGTTCTTC. It is translated as CASGVGTGGYNEQFF.

The chain carries TRBV21-1 and TRBJ2-4. TRBV21-1 is designated a pseudogene. This CDR3 comprises 15 residues. CDR3 in DNA: TGTGCCAGCAGCAAAGGCAAACTAGCCAAAAACATTCAGTACTTC. The encoded protein is CASSKGKLAKNIQYF.

In the case of this clonotype: A much larger clone differs from this one at a single base, so this may be a read error. The chain employs TRBV7-9 and TRBJ1-4; D is undetermined. The CDR3 has 13 residues. In germline, CDR1 is SEHNR, CDR2 FQNEAQ (reference sequence). V lost 5 bases to trimming and J lost 5 bases, with 9 bases between them. The CDR3 reads CASSPTPNEKLFF. DNA of the CDR3: TGTGCCAGCAGCCCTACCCCGAATGAAAAACTGTTTTTT.

In its sample, this clonotype was seen many times. The CDR3 region has the DNA TGTGCCATCAGTGGCCCCCCGGGACAGGGCGATAATCAGCCCCAGCATTTT. As protein: CAISGPPGQGDNQPQHF. The V and J genes are TRBV10-3 and TRBJ1-5; 9 nucleotides agree with TRBD1. V was clipped by 4 bases and J by 4 bases; unmatched bases: 11. The CDR3 contains 17 residues. CDR1 and CDR2 from the germline V gene are ENHRY and SYGVKD.

As to this clonotype: A much bigger clone sits one base away, suggesting this may be a read error. The chain employs TRBV28 and TRBJ1-4; 7 bases fit TRBD1. The germline V gene encodes CDR1 MDHEN and CDR2 SYDVKM. The CDR3 is 14 residues long. CDR3 residues: CASSFTGVGEKLSF. DNA of the CDR3: TGTGCCAGCAGTTTCACAGGGGTGGGCGAAAAACTGTCTTTT. The full variable domain, in which reference TRBV28 and TRBJ1-4 provide the parts outside the CDR3, is DVKVTQSSRYLVKRTGEKVFLECVQDMDHENMFWYRQDPGLGLRLIYFSYDVKMKEKGDIPEGYSVSREKKERFSLILESASTNQTSMYLCASSFTGVGEKLSFGSGTQLSVL.

This clonotype showed up many times. V gene TRBV9 combines with J gene TRBJ2-3, with 9 nucleotides matching TRBD2. Germline V gene lookup returns CDR1 SGDLS and CDR2 YYNGEE. V dropped 7 bases and J dropped 4; count of bases not matched to a gene: 13. This CDR3 contains 16 residues. In DNA form, the CDR3 reads TGTGCCAGCGATAGCGGGAGTAGTCGGGCGGCAGATACGCAGTATTTT. It specifies CASDSGSSRAADTQYF. Full variable domain (outside the CDR3, taken from reference TRBV9 and TRBJ2-3): DSGVTQTPKHLITATGQRVTLRCSPRSGDLSVYWYQQSLDQGLQFLIQYYNGEERAKGNILERFSAQQFPDLHSELNLSSLELGDSALYFCASDSGSSRAADTQYFGPGTRLTVL.

In this sample, this clonotype turned up many times. The chain uses TRBV6-6 and TRBJ2-3; D is unclear. The ends were cut back, 6 bases at V and 2 bases at J, with 12 bases in the middle. The CDR3 sequence is 14 residues long. Germline lookup yields CDR1 MNHNY and CDR2 SVGAGI (reference sequence). CDR3 loop: CASSPQFPTDTQYF. DNA of the CDR3: TGTGCCAGCAGCCCCCAGTTCCCCACAGATACGCAGTATTTT.

This clonotype was counted ten times or more. The genes are TRBV12-5 and TRBJ2-7; no reliable D call. The CDR3 has 12 amino acids. With 3 bases removed from V and 5 bases from J, the gap between germline ends came to 8 bases. CDR1 is LGHNT and CDR2 is FRNRAP in the germline V gene. The CDR3 DNA sequence: TGTGCTAGTGGTTTTAGCAGCGACGAGCAGTACTTC. Translated, it gives CASGFSSDEQYF.

This clonotype showed up many times. V gene TRBV5-4 combines with J gene TRBJ2-5, with D unclear. Trimming took off 1 base at V and 5 bases at J, with 12 bases between the two ends. CDR1 is SGHNT and CDR2 is YYREEE in the germline V gene (reference sequence). The CDR3 length is 14 residues. CDR3: CASSLYRPEETQYF. CDR3 in DNA: TGTGCCAGCAGCTTGTATCGCCCGGAGGAGACCCAGTACTTC.

In this sample, this clonotype turned up many times. The V and J genes are TRBV28 and TRBJ2-7; unclear D gene. Trimming cost V 5 bases and J 0 bases, with 11 bases left between them. The CDR3 has 14 residues. The germline V gene encodes CDR1 MDHEN and CDR2 SYDVKM. CDR3 nucleotide sequence: TGTGCCAGCAGTGCCCACTTCAACTCCTACGAGCAGTACTTC. Amino acid sequence: CASSAHFNSYEQYF. The variable domain in full, completed from reference TRBV28 and TRBJ2-7, reads DVKVTQSSRYLVKRTGEKVFLECVQDMDHENMFWYRQDPGLGLRLIYFSYDVKMKEKGDIPEGYSVSREKKERFSLILESASTNQTSMYLCASSAHFNSYEQYFGPGTRLTVT.

This clonotype was counted many times. The chain employs TRBV19 and TRBJ2-2; D ambiguous. Germline CDR1 is LNHDA and CDR2 is SQIVND (reference sequence). Trimming cost V 8 bases and J 3 bases, with 10 bases left between them. The CDR3 covers 13 residues. The DNA of the CDR3 is TGTGCCAGTGAAATTGGGGACACCGGGGAGCTGTTTTTT. Translation: CASEIGDTGELFF.

With regard to this clonotype: No conserved phenylalanine or tryptophan is present at the end of the CDR3, so a read error is the likely explanation. The genes are TRBV29-1 and TRBJ2-7, with 7 positions matching TRBD2. Germline V gives CDR1 SQVTM, CDR2 ANQGSEA. The V segment lost 0 bases and the J segment 4 bases; nucleotides outside the gene matches: 6. This CDR3 has 14 amino acids. CDR3 sequence: CSVEDKTSTYEQYL. The CDR3 region has the DNA TGCAGCGTTGAAGATAAGACTAGCACTTACGAGCAGTACCTC.

At least ten counts were recorded for this clonotype. V is TRBV19 and J is TRBJ1-1; tentative D call: TRBD1 (5 bases). The ends were cut back, 5 bases at V and 0 bases at J, with 7 bases in the middle. CDR1 LNHDA and CDR2 SQIVND come from the germline V gene (reference sequence). The CDR3 is 13 residues long. This CDR3 is CASSRGMNTEAFF. The CDR3 bases are TGTGCCAGTAGTCGGGGCATGAACACTGAAGCTTTCTTT.

This clonotype showed up many times. V and J are TRBV18 and TRBJ1-4; TRBD1 aligns across 7 bases. Germline V CDR1 and CDR2: KGHSH, LQKENI. The V segment lost 3 bases and the J segment 0 bases; nucleotides outside the gene matches: 7. The CDR3 is made up of 17 amino acids. This chain's CDR3 is CASSPPTGAATNEKLFF. The CDR3, as DNA: TGTGCCAGCTCACCTCCAACAGGGGCGGCAACTAATGAAAAACTGTTTTTT. The variable domain in full, with the rest retrieved from reference TRBV18 and TRBJ1-4, is NAGVMQNPRHLVRRRGQEARLRCSPMKGHSHVYWYRQLPEEGLKFMVYLQKENIIDESGMPKERFSAEFPKEGPSILRIQQVVRGDSAAYFCASSPPTGAATNEKLFFGSGTQLSVL.

This clonotype has at least ten counts. The chain carries TRBV29-1 and TRBJ1-1, with a tentative D call TRBD1 (6 bases). From germline, CDR1 is SQVTM and CDR2 ANQGSEA. This CDR3 contains 14 residues. V shed 1 base and J shed 3 bases, with 12 bases lying between them. For the CDR3, the DNA is TGCAGCGTTGAAGGGACAGCCACGGACACTGAAGCTTTCTTT. Translated, it gives CSVEGTATDTEAFF.

This clonotype was detected many times. The chain has TRBV2 and TRBJ2-5; 11 nucleotides align to TRBD2. The CDR3 length is 16 residues. V lost 3 bases to trimming and J lost 4 bases; unmatched junction nucleotides: 7. Germline V gene sequence: CDR1 SNHLY, CDR2 FYNNEI. The chain's CDR3 is CASSDPALAGGETQYF. The CDR3 nucleotides read TGTGCCAGCAGTGACCCCGCTCTAGCGGGAGGAGAGACCCAGTACTTC.